These 31 T cell receptor beta chains were sequenced from one sample in a study of blood T cell repertoires in COVID-19. The repertoire was sequenced with immunoSEQ multiplex PCR; TCRdb's copy has only in-frame clones and lacks some. The sample consists of about 150,000 clones, about nine tenths of them appearing once. Sample: peripheral blood. Receptor source: a man aged 45-65 years with active COVID-19.

The chain is built from TRBV14 and TRBJ2-1, with a weak D call TRBD2 (5 bases). Germline V CDR1 and CDR2: SGHDN, FVKESK. V was shortened by 4 bases and J by 0 bases, with 13 bases between the two germline ends. CDR3 length: 16 residues. The CDR3 nucleotides read TGTGCCAGCAGCCGACGACAAGGGAGCTCCTACAATGAGCAGTTCTTC. Translating it yields CASSRRQGSSYNEQFF.

The chain joins TRBV6-5 to TRBJ2-1; TRBD1 agrees at 11 bases. The CDR3 runs to 16 residues. After removal of 2 bases from V and 2 bases from J, the junction contained 2 bases not matched to a gene. The germline CDR1 and CDR2 sequences are MNHEY and SVGAGI. The CDR3 DNA reads as TGTGCCAGCAGTTACGAGGGACAGGGGGCCTACAATGAGCAGTTCTTC. It yields the protein CASSYEGQGAYNEQFF.

V gene TRBV4-3 combines with J gene TRBJ1-6; the match to TRBD1 covers 9 bases. Looked up from germline, CDR1 is LGHNA and CDR2 is YSLEER. The trim removed 2 bases at V and 5 bases at J, leaving 4 bases unmatched. The CDR3 length is 16 residues. The CDR3 bases are TGCGCCAGCAGCCAACCACAGGGGGCTAATAATTCACCCCTCCACTTT. It specifies CASSQPQGANNSPLHF.

V is TRBV4-3 and J is TRBJ1-5; 8 positions agree with TRBD1. The ends lost 3 bases at V and 5 bases at J; junction bases unmatched: 0. The CDR3 consists of 13 residues. The germline V gene has CDR1 LGHNA and CDR2 YSLEER. The CDR3 region has the DNA TGCGCCAGCAGCCAGGACAGGGATCAGCCCCAGCATTTT. As protein: CASSQDRDQPQHF.

The rearrangement uses TRBV2 and TRBJ2-1, with a tentative D call TRBD2 (6 bases). The CDR3 extends over 13 amino acids. CDR1 and CDR2 (germline): SNHLY, FYNNEI. Trimming cost V 7 bases and J 9 bases, with 16 bases left between them. This CDR3 is CASTSPLASEQFF. CDR3 in DNA: TGTGCCAGCACCTCCCCCCTAGCGAGTGAGCAGTTCTTC.

The rearrangement links TRBV27 to TRBJ1-5; D possibly corresponds to TRBD1 (6 bases). V was pared by 6 bases and J by 0 bases, with 12 bases between. CDR1 and CDR2 from the germline V gene are MNHEY and SMNVEV (reference sequence). This CDR3 is built from 15 residues. The CDR3 bases are TGTGCCAGCAGGACGACAGGCCTTAGCAATCAGCCCCAGCATTTT. Translated, it gives CASRTTGLSNQPQHF.

The genes are TRBV12-5 and TRBJ2-1; weak D call: TRBD2 (7 bases). The length of the CDR3 is 15 residues. The ends were cut back, 5 bases at V and 6 bases at J, with 17 bases in the middle. Germline V lookup: CDR1 LGHNT, CDR2 FRNRAP. The CDR3 is CASGPGWGGINEQFF. The CDR3 DNA is TGTGCTAGTGGTCCGGGCTGGGGGGGCATCAATGAGCAGTTCTTC. Full variable domain (outside the CDR3, taken from reference TRBV12-5 and TRBJ2-1): DARVTQTPRHKVTEMGQEVTMRCQPILGHNTVFWYRQTMMQGLELLAYFRNRAPLDDSGMPKDRFSAEMPDATLATLKIQPSEPRDSAVYFCASGPGWGGINEQFFGPGTRLTVL.

The chain recombines TRBV18 with TRBJ1-1; unclear D gene. Germline V CDR1 and CDR2: KGHSH, LQKENI. This CDR3 spans 13 amino acids. V was trimmed by 3 bases and J by 7 bases, leaving 12 bases between them. The CDR3 nucleotides are TGTGCCAGCTCACCTCAGGCCGACCGTGAAGCTTTCTTT. Protein: CASSPQADREAFF. Combining the CDR3 with reference TRBV18 and TRBJ1-1 gives the whole variable domain NAGVMQNPRHLVRRRGQEARLRCSPMKGHSHVYWYRQLPEEGLKFMVYLQKENIIDESGMPKERFSAEFPKEGPSILRIQQVVRGDSAAYFCASSPQADREAFFGQGTRLTVV.

The chain couples TRBV11-3 to TRBJ2-3; D might be TRBD2 (6 bases). The V gene's germline CDR1 is SGHNT and CDR2 YENEEA. V lost 2 bases and J lost 4, with 7 bases in between. The CDR3 is 13 residues long. The CDR3 DNA is TGTGCCAGCAGCTTACGGGGGTCAGATACGCAGTATTTT. Protein sequence: CASSLRGSDTQYF.

The chain carries TRBV9 and TRBJ1-3; 9 nucleotides agree with TRBD1. Germline loops: CDR1 SGDLS, CDR2 YYNGEE. The J segment lost 2 bases and the V segment lost 4 bases, leaving 7 bases of the junction unmatched. There are 16 residues in the CDR3. The CDR3 reads CASSPGQGFTGNTIYF. In DNA, the CDR3 is TGTGCCAGCAGCCCGGGACAGGGATTTACTGGAAACACCATATATTTT.

The chain couples TRBV5-4 to TRBJ1-2; D not certain. The germline CDR1 and CDR2 sequences are SGHNT and YYREEE (reference sequence). The V and J ends lost 1 base and 3 bases respectively, with 13 bases between them. This CDR3 has 15 residues. The CDR3 protein is CASSLYFDTYYGYTF. CDR3 in DNA: TGTGCCAGCAGCTTGTACTTTGACACCTACTATGGCTACACCTTC.

The V call is TRBV2, the J call TRBJ2-2; 11 bases are a match to TRBD2. CDR3 size: 15 residues. V lost 5 bases, J lost 2 bases, and 1 base stayed unmatched. Germline lookup yields CDR1 SNHLY and CDR2 FYNNEI. The CDR3 DNA sequence: TGTGCCAGCAGTCTAGCGGGGGGTAACACCGGGGAGCTGTTTTTT. It is translated as CASSLAGGNTGELFF.

The rearrangement links TRBV2 to TRBJ2-1, with TRBD2 matching 10 bases. This CDR3 comprises 14 residues. The germline V gene has CDR1 SNHLY and CDR2 FYNNEI. After removal of 5 bases from V and 13 bases from J, the junction contained 11 bases not matched to a gene. The CDR3 loop is CASSSSGGLGDQFF. The DNA for the CDR3 is TGTGCCAGCAGTTCTAGCGGGGGTTTGGGGGATCAGTTCTTC. Filled out from reference TRBV2 and TRBJ2-1, the complete variable domain reads EPEVTQTPSHQVTQMGQEVILRCVPISNHLYFYWYRQILGQKVEFLVSFYNNEISEKSEIFDDQFSVERPDGSNFTLKIRSTKLEDSAMYFCASSSSGGLGDQFFGPGTRLTVL.

This CDR3 reads CASSRTGARGNQPQHF. The CDR3 nucleotides read TGTGCCAGCAGCCGCACAGGGGCGCGGGGCAATCAGCCCCAGCATTTT. The J gene is TRBJ1-5, the V gene TRBV7-8; TRBD1 aligns across 7 bases. The CDR3 contains 16 residues. V shed 5 bases and J 2 bases; nucleotides not matched to a gene: 9. Germline CDR1 reads SGHVS; CDR2 reads FQNEAQ.

This sequence joins TRBV2 and TRBJ1-2; unclear D gene. The CDR3 extends over 13 amino acids. Germline-derived CDR1 and CDR2 are SNHLY and FYNNEI. Trimming pared 0 bases from V and 8 bases from J, leaving 10 bases between. CDR3 sequence (DNA): TGTGCCAGCAGTGAAGCGCTTCGGTGGGGCTACACCTTC. Its translation: CASSEALRWGYTF.

The chain uses TRBV5-4 and TRBJ2-7; D gene ambiguous. V was pared by 4 bases and J by 2 bases, with 19 bases between. The CDR3 has 16 residues. Germline V CDR1 and CDR2: SGHNT, YYREEE (reference sequence). The CDR3 DNA follows: TGTGCCAGCAGCCCCAGAGGATCCCATGGCGCCTACGAGCAGTACTTC. This sequence encodes CASSPRGSHGAYEQYF.

The V gene is TRBV4-1, the J gene TRBJ1-1; TRBD1 might be the D (6 bases). Germline-derived CDR1 and CDR2 are MGHRA and YSYEKL. Deletions cut 4 bases from V and 1 base from J, with 10 bases between. The length of the CDR3 is 14 residues. The CDR3, as DNA: TGCGCCAGCAGCCGAGTAGGGGGGAACACTGAAGCTTTCTTT. Its protein product is CASSRVGGNTEAFF.

V usage is TRBV3-1 (or the pseudogene TRBV3-2) and J usage is TRBJ2-5, with D possibly matching TRBD1 (5 bases). Germline V CDR1 and CDR2: LGHDT, YNNKEL (reference sequence). The CDR3 contains 16 residues. V was shortened by 5 bases and J by 3 bases, with 19 bases between the two germline ends. The CDR3 spells CASSRGQGRVEETQYF. The DNA of the CDR3 is TGTGCCAGCAGCAGAGGCCAGGGTCGGGTAGAAGAGACCCAGTACTTC.

V and J are TRBV5-1 and TRBJ2-2; D is undetermined. The germline CDR1 and CDR2 sequences are SGHRS and YFSETQ. The V gene lost 0 bases and the J gene lost 0 bases, with 9 bases spanning the gap. The CDR3 totals 16 residues. CDR3 sequence: CASSLEIAANTGELFF. CDR3 in DNA: TGCGCCAGCAGCTTGGAAATCGCAGCGAACACCGGGGAGCTGTTTTTT.

The V call is TRBV12-3 or TRBV12-4, the J call TRBJ2-1; 9 bases map to TRBD2. This CDR3 is 13 amino acids long. The junction had 8 bases not matched to a gene; V was cut back by 3 bases and J by 14 bases. The CDR3 protein is CASSFSGGGAEFF. CDR3 DNA: TGTGCCAGCAGTTTCAGCGGCGGGGGGGCCGAGTTCTTC.

The genes are TRBV5-1 and TRBJ2-1; 7 bases match TRBD2. Looked up from germline, CDR1 is SGHRS and CDR2 is YFSETQ. Trimming removed 3 bases from V and 9 bases from J; junction bases left unmatched: 12. The CDR3 has 15 amino acids. CDR3 sequence reads: CASSSSGSSGGEQFF. In nucleotides, the CDR3 is TGCGCCAGCAGCTCAAGCGGGTCCTCGGGGGGTGAGCAGTTCTTC.

This rearrangement joins TRBV12-3 or TRBV12-4 to TRBJ2-5; D may be TRBD2 (6 bases). V was cut by 5 bases and J by 4 bases, with 11 bases left in between. The CDR3 extends over 13 amino acids. CDR3 in DNA: TGTGCCAGCAGTCGACTAGAGAGAGAGACCCAGTACTTC. It translates to CASSRLERETQYF.

The rearrangement uses TRBV6-6 and TRBJ1-1, with D unresolved. Germline V CDR1 and CDR2: MNHNY, SVGAGI (reference sequence). This CDR3 comprises 17 residues. V was shortened by 5 bases and J by 1 base, with 20 bases between the two germline ends. CDR3 amino acids: CASSPLIGSKGNTEAFF. CDR3 sequence (DNA): TGTGCCAGCAGTCCCCTAATCGGGAGTAAAGGGAACACTGAAGCTTTCTTT.

The chain couples TRBV23-1 to TRBJ2-7, with 7 bases that match TRBD2. TRBV23-1 is classed as an ORF, of uncertain function. The CDR3 spans 14 residues. The ends lost 2 bases at V and 7 bases at J; junction bases unmatched: 8. The chain's CDR3 is CASSQELGGGEQYF. In DNA form, the CDR3 reads TGCGCCAGCAGTCAAGAGTTGGGGGGGGGAGAGCAGTACTTC.

This chain uses TRBV6-1 with TRBJ2-2; TRBD1 matches at 8 bases. The CDR3 length is 17 residues. Germline CDR1 reads MNHNS; CDR2 reads SASEGT. V shed 0 bases and J 3 bases; nucleotides not matched to a gene: 6. The CDR3 sequence: CASSEAGQGLDTGELFF. As DNA, the CDR3 is TGTGCCAGCAGTGAAGCCGGACAGGGATTGGACACCGGGGAGCTGTTTTTT.

The chain joins TRBV9 to TRBJ1-3; D is unclear. Germline CDR1 reads SGDLS; CDR2 reads YYNGEE. The CDR3 is 15 residues long. V lost 2 bases and J lost 4, with 13 bases in between. The CDR3: CASSVDPRVGNTIYF. For the CDR3, the DNA is TGTGCCAGCAGCGTCGACCCTCGGGTGGGAAACACCATATATTTT.

This chain uses TRBV7-2 with TRBJ1-1; D is possibly TRBD1 (6 bases). CDR1 is SGHTA, CDR2 FQGNSA, per germline. CDR3 length: 14 residues. Between the trimmed V and J ends, which lost 4 bases and 6 bases, there was a span of 15 bases. The CDR3 loop is CASSYRGGRAEAFF. The CDR3 DNA is TGTGCCAGCAGCTATCGGGGGGGCAGGGCTGAAGCTTTCTTT.

The chain joins TRBV19 to TRBJ1-1; 8 nucleotides agree with TRBD1. J gave up 4 bases and V 3 bases, and 4 bases lay outside the gene matches. The germline gives CDR1 LNHDA, CDR2 SQIVND (reference sequence). This CDR3 is 14 amino acids long. As DNA, the CDR3 is TGTGCCAGTAGTATCCCTGACAGGGGCACTGAAGCTTTCTTT. Protein: CASSIPDRGTEAFF.

The chain uses TRBV18 and TRBJ2-7, with 10 bases lining up with TRBD2. Germline V gene data show CDR1 as KGHSH and CDR2 as LQKENI. The CDR3 is 14 amino acids. Germline trimming cut 4 bases from V and 1 base from J; bases unmatched to any gene: 1. The CDR3 sequence is CASSRAGGSYEQYF. CDR3 in DNA: TGTGCCAGCTCACGAGCGGGGGGGTCCTACGAGCAGTACTTC.

The chain is built from TRBV7-8 and TRBJ1-6; TRBD1 aligns across 9 bases. V lost 5 bases, J lost 2 bases, and 19 bases stayed unmatched. This CDR3 has 21 amino acids. Germline V gene sequence: CDR1 SGHVS, CDR2 FQNEAQ. CDR3 sequence: CASSPQRPGTGKGTYNSPLHF. In DNA form, the CDR3 reads TGTGCCAGCAGCCCCCAACGTCCCGGGACAGGGAAGGGAACCTATAATTCACCCCTCCACTTT. Filled out from reference TRBV7-8 and TRBJ1-6, the complete variable domain reads GAGVSQSPRYKVAKRGQDVALRCDPISGHVSLFWYQQALGQGPEFLTYFQNEAQLDKSGLPSDRFFAERPEGSVSTLKIQRTQQEDSAVYLCASSPQRPGTGKGTYNSPLHFGNGTRLTVT.

The chain couples TRBV5-1 to TRBJ2-5; TRBD1 matches 7 bases. Germline V gene sequence: CDR1 SGHRS, CDR2 YFSETQ. The length of the CDR3 is 13 residues. J gave up 9 bases and V 4 bases, and 9 bases lay outside the gene matches. CDR3 residues: CASSGDSPVSQYF. In DNA, the CDR3 is TGCGCCAGCAGCGGGGACAGTCCTGTATCCCAGTACTTC.